Listed here are 5 T cell receptor beta chains from one sample, sequenced in a study of blood T cell repertoires in COVID-19. Method: immunoSEQ multiplex PCR; TCRdb's copy keeps in-frame clones and lacks some. The sample yields 45,000 to 65,000 clones, roughly nine tenths seen once. Sequencing was done on a sample of peripheral blood. These TCRs come from a man aged 45-60 years with acute or convalescent COVID-19.

CDR3 sequence (DNA): TGTGCCAGCAGCCCGACGGGACAGGGAACCTACGAGCAGTACTTC. Translating gives CASSPTGQGTYEQYF. The V and J genes are TRBV7-2 and TRBJ2-7; TRBD1 matches 9 bases. CDR3 length: 15 residues. Germline CDR1 reads SGHTA; CDR2 reads FQGNSA. V shed 5 bases and J 2 bases; nucleotides not matched to a gene: 7.

The CDR3 DNA follows: TGTGCCTGGAGTGTACCTAGGGGCCGGTATAATTCACCCCTCCACTTT. This gives the protein CAWSVPRGRYNSPLHF. The chain has TRBV30 and TRBJ1-6; D perhaps matches TRBD1 (5 bases). From germline, CDR1 is GTSNPN and CDR2 SVGIG (reference sequence). The V and J ends lost 0 bases and 4 bases respectively, with 13 bases between them. This CDR3 has 16 amino acids.

The chain couples TRBV6-5 to TRBJ1-3; tentative D call: TRBD1 (5 bases). Trimming removed 0 bases at V and 1 base at J, with 10 bases between. This CDR3 is 16 amino acids long. Germline V gene sequence: CDR1 MNHEY, CDR2 SVGAGI. In nucleotides, the CDR3 is TGTGCCAGCAGTTACTCGAGGCCAGGGTCTGGAAACACCATATATTTT. This encodes CASSYSRPGSGNTIYF.

V usage is TRBV11-2 and J usage is TRBJ2-7, with 12 bases matching TRBD2. This CDR3 contains 15 residues. Germline V lookup: CDR1 SGHAT, CDR2 FQNNGV. V was clipped by 7 bases and J by 1 base; unmatched bases: 5. The CDR3 protein is CASTKTSGSSYEQYF. CDR3 DNA: TGTGCCAGCACCAAGACTAGCGGGAGTTCCTACGAGCAGTACTTC.

This sequence joins TRBV4-2 and TRBJ2-6, with D perhaps matching TRBD2 (6 bases). Germline V gene lookup returns CDR1 LGHNA and CDR2 YNFKEQ. V was shortened by 1 base and J by 2 bases, with 12 bases between the two germline ends. CDR3 size: 17 residues. CDR3 amino acids: CASSQVGGTAGANVLTF. The CDR3 nucleotides read TGTGCCAGCAGCCAAGTCGGGGGTACGGCTGGGGCCAACGTCCTGACTTTC.